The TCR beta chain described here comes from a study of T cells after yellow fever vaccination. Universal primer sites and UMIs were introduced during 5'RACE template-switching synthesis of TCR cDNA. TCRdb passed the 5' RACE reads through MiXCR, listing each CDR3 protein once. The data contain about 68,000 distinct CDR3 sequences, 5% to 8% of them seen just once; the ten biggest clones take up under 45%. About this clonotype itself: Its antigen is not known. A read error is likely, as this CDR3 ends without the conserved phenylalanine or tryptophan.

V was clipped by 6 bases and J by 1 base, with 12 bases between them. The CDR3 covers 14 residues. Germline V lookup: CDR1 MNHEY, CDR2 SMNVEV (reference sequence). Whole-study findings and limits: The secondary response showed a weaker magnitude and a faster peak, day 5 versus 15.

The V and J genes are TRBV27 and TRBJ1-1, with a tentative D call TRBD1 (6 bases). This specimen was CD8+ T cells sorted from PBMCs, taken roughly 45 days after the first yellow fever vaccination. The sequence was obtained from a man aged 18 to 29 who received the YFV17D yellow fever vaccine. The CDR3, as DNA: TGTGCCAGCAGGCTTCCGGGACAGAACACTGAAGCTTTCCTT. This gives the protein CASRLPGQNTEAFL.